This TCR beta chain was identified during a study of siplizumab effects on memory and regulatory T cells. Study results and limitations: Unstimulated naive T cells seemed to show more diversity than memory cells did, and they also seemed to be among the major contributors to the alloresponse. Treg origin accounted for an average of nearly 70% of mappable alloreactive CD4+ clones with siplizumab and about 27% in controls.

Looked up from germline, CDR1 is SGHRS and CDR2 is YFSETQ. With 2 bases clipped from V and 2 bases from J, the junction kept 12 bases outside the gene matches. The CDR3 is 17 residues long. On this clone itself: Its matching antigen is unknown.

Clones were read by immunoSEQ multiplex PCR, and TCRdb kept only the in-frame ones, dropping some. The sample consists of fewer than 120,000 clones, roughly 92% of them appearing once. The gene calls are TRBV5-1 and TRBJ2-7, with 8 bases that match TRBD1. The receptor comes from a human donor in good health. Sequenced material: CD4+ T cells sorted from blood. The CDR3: CASSFGPQRTGTYEQYF. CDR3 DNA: TGCGCCAGCAGCTTCGGACCTCAAAGGACAGGGACCTACGAGCAGTACTTC.